A selection of T cell receptor beta chains follows, all from one sample in a study of identical twins' blood T cells. Via MiXCR, TCRdb re-called the 5' RACE reads, giving one row per CDR3 protein. The profile shows 350,000 to 450,000 distinct CDR3 sequences, about 28% of them singletons. Material: PBMCs. The receptors shown here come from a woman aged 18-55 years in good health. The CDR3 runs from the conserved cysteine through the conserved F or W. The D gene is left open where the match is weak. Size is stated for part of the rows, as once, few or many counts, or as a class when the clone is expanded.

cdr3_nt	cdr3_aa	v_call	j_call	d_call	clone_size
TGCAGTGCTGTGTTCCAAAGCACAGATACGCAGTATTTT	CSAVFQSTDTQYF	TRBV20-1	TRBJ2-3	.	.
TGTGCCAGCAGTAAACAGGGGGTAAAAGAGACCCAGTACTTC	CASSKQGVKETQYF	TRBV2	TRBJ2-5	TRBD1	many
TGCAGTGCTCCACTCGGGACCCTCCGCACAGATACGCAGTATTTT	CSAPLGTLRTDTQYF	TRBV20-1	TRBJ2-3	.	many
TGTGCCAGCAGTTATGGACCAGAGGGTGGCTACACCTTC	CASSYGPEGGYTF	TRBV6-5	TRBJ1-2	.	.
TGTGCCAGCAGTTACTCGACGGGGAACTATGGCTACACCTTC	CASSYSTGNYGYTF	TRBV6-6	TRBJ1-2	.	many
TGTGCCAGCAGTGAAGCGTGGTCGTGGTCTGGAAACACCATATATTTT	CASSEAWSWSGNTIYF	TRBV6-1	TRBJ1-3	.	.
TGTGCCAGCAGCCAACGGGACAGCAACAATGGCTACACCTTC	CASSQRDSNNGYTF	TRBV14	TRBJ1-2	TRBD1	.
TGTGCCAGCAGCTTGGTGGGGATGAGAACAGATACGCAGTATTTT	CASSLVGMRTDTQYF	TRBV5-5	TRBJ2-3	.	few
TGTGCCAGCAGCTTAACAGGGGAACAAGAGACCCAGTACTTC	CASSLTGEQETQYF	TRBV11-1	TRBJ2-5	TRBD1	few
TGTGCCAGCAGCTTATCAGTGGTCAATGAGCAGTTCTTC	CASSLSVVNEQFF	TRBV11-2	TRBJ2-1	.	.
TGCGCCAGCAGCTTGAGGACAGGGGTGACTGAAGCTTTCTTT	CASSLRTGVTEAFF	TRBV5-1	TRBJ1-1	TRBD1	few
TGTGCCAGCAGCTTAACCGGTGCGAACACTGAAGCTTTCTTT	CASSLTGANTEAFF	TRBV7-9	TRBJ1-1	.	many
TGCAGTGATAGAAGGCCGATCATGGGGGAGCTGTTTTTT	CSDRRPIMGELFF	TRBV20-1	TRBJ2-2	.	.
TGTGCCAGCTCACCACTGTCAGTGACCTTCAGTGGTAGTGGCAGCTCCTACAATGAGCAGTTCTTC	CASSPLSVTFSGSGSSYNEQFF	TRBV18	TRBJ2-1	.	.
TGTGCCAGCAGCCATCTCAGGGAGCTGTTTTTT	CASSHLRELFF	TRBV14	TRBJ2-2	.	.
TGTGCCAGCAGTTTTAGCGGGAGAGAGATCCCAGATACGCAGTATTTT	CASSFSGREIPDTQYF	TRBV11-3	TRBJ2-3	TRBD2	.
TGTGCCAGCAGCTCCGGGCTAGGAGGTCCCACAGATACGCAGTATTTT	CASSSGLGGPTDTQYF	TRBV11-3	TRBJ2-3	.	once
TGTGCCAGCAGCACGCTAGCGGGACGGTACAATGAGCAGTTCTTC	CASSTLAGRYNEQFF	TRBV11-2	TRBJ2-1	TRBD2	.
TGTGCCAGCAACCCCACAGGGGGCTTAACATCGAAAAAACTGTTTTTT	CASNPTGGLTSKKLFF	TRBV2	TRBJ1-4	TRBD1	.
TGTGCCAGCAGTGTCTCTTACACAAATCGGAATTCACCCCTCCACTTT	CASSVSYTNRNSPLHF	TRBV6-1	TRBJ1-6	.	.
TGCAGTGCTAGAGACGGACTAGACTACAATGAGCAGTTCTTC	CSARDGLDYNEQFF	TRBV20-1	TRBJ2-1	TRBD2	.
TGTGCCAGCATGGACCGGAGAGGCTACACCTTC	CASMDRRGYTF	TRBV25-1	TRBJ1-2	.	few
TGTGCCAGCAGCGTAGGGGGTGGCCACTCTGGAAACACCATATATTTT	CASSVGGGHSGNTIYF	TRBV9	TRBJ1-3	.	.
TGTGCCAGCAGCCCCTACAACACTGGAGCTTTCTTT	CASSPYNTGAFF	TRBV11-2	TRBJ1-1	.	once
TGTGCCAGCAAAGGAGGGGGGGGGTACAATGAGCAGTTCTTC	CASKGGGGYNEQFF	TRBV9	TRBJ2-1	.	.
TGTGCCAGCAGCTTTTACAGGGACACCGGGGAGCTGTTTTTT	CASSFYRDTGELFF	TRBV7-9	TRBJ2-2	.	.